The 16 T cell receptor beta chains below all came from one sample that was sequenced in a study of T cell changes during pregnancy in multiple sclerosis. The assay was immunoSEQ multiplex PCR, and TCRdb's table has in-frame clones only and misses some. The sample includes 35,000 to 45,000 clones, approximately 91% of them seen just once. The material was CD4+ T cells from peripheral blood mononuclear cells, obtained before pregnancy. These receptors came from a female donor with multiple sclerosis, enrolled in a pregnancy study.

This clone was observed once. CDR3 sequence reads: CASSLVTGQDSLAKNIQYF. CDR3 sequence (DNA): TGTGCCAGCAGCTTAGTAACTGGACAGGACAGTCTAGCCAAAAACATTCAGTACTTC. This rearrangement joins TRBV11-2 to TRBJ2-4; 7 positions agree with TRBD1. Germline-derived CDR1 and CDR2 are SGHAT and FQNNGV. The CDR3 runs 19 residues. V trimming: 1 base; J trimming: 0 bases; junction bases outside the gene matches: 12.

This chain joins TRBV19 and TRBJ2-2; 9 nucleotides align to TRBD1. Germline CDR1 reads LNHDA; CDR2 reads SQIVND (reference sequence). After removal of 6 bases from V and 6 bases from J, the junction contained 11 bases not matched to a gene. The CDR3 runs 16 residues. CDR3 sequence reads: CASSAGQGGFAGELFF. The CDR3 nucleotides read TGTGCCAGTAGCGCGGGACAGGGAGGGTTCGCCGGGGAGCTGTTTTTT.

The chain employs TRBV5-1 and TRBJ2-7, with D tentatively TRBD2 (6 bases). CDR3 length: 13 amino acids. From germline, CDR1 is SGHRS and CDR2 YFSETQ. The V end lost 0 bases, the J end lost 4 bases, and 8 bases lay between the germline ends. The CDR3, as DNA: TGCGCCAGCAGCTTGGGGGGAGGTTACGAGCAGTACTTC. It specifies CASSLGGGYEQYF.

The chain links TRBV6-1 to TRBJ2-5, with 10 bases aligning to TRBD2. Germline CDR1 MNHNS, CDR2 SASEGT. The length of the CDR3 is 15 residues. The ends lost 6 bases at V and 0 bases at J; junction bases unmatched: 4. The CDR3 nucleotides are TGTGCCAGCAGGGTAGCGGGGGGAAACCAAGAGACCCAGTACTTC. Encoded protein: CASRVAGGNQETQYF.

J is TRBJ1-1 and V is TRBV28, with D perhaps matching TRBD1 (6 bases). The CDR3 covers 12 residues. The germline V and J ends were trimmed by 8 bases and 1 base, with 8 bases remaining between them. Germline CDR1 is MDHEN and CDR2 is SYDVKM. CDR3 sequence (DNA): TGTGCCAGCTTACAGGGGAACACTGAAGCTTTCTTT. Translating it yields CASLQGNTEAFF.

This sequence joins TRBV9 and TRBJ2-3; D possibly corresponds to TRBD2 (6 bases). With 0 bases removed from V and 6 bases from J, the gap between germline ends came to 11 bases. CDR3 length: 14 amino acids. The germline gives CDR1 SGDLS, CDR2 YYNGEE. The CDR3 protein is CASSVGWDWDTQYF. CDR3 bases: TGTGCCAGCAGCGTAGGCTGGGACTGGGATACGCAGTATTTT.

The rearrangement links TRBV16 to TRBJ1-1, with D possibly matching TRBD1 (6 bases). The CDR3 has 13 amino acids. The V gene lost 2 bases and the J gene lost 8 bases, with 12 bases spanning the gap. Germline lookup yields CDR1 KGHSY and CDR2 FQNENV. The CDR3 is CASSQGGGGEAFF. The CDR3 DNA sequence: TGTGCCAGCAGCCAAGGAGGGGGGGGCGAAGCTTTCTTT.

The chain combines TRBV19 with TRBJ2-3; 8 nucleotides line up with TRBD2. This CDR3 has 16 amino acids. The germline V gene has CDR1 LNHDA and CDR2 SQIVND (reference sequence). V shed 5 bases and J 0 bases; nucleotides not matched to a gene: 7. The CDR3 loop is CASSLTTSASTDTQYF. CDR3 DNA: TGTGCCAGTAGTCTTACGACTAGCGCAAGCACAGATACGCAGTATTTT.

This clone came up a few times. The rearrangement joins TRBV30 to TRBJ1-1; 12 nucleotides match TRBD1. The junction had 7 bases not matched to a gene; V was cut back by 8 bases and J by 0 bases. This CDR3 spans 15 amino acids. CDR1 and CDR2 (germline): GTSNPN, SVGIG (reference sequence). CDR3 in amino acids: CAGGQGAQMNTEAFF. As DNA, the CDR3 is TGTGCCGGGGGACAGGGGGCCCAGATGAACACTGAAGCTTTCTTT.

The chain couples TRBV25-1 to TRBJ2-2; no clear D gene. The CDR3 length is 13 residues. Trimming shortened V by 4 bases and J by 3 bases, and 6 bases separated the two germline ends. Germline values: CDR1 MGHDK, CDR2 SYGVNS. The DNA of the CDR3 is TGTGCCAGCAGTGGCGAGTACACCGGGGAGCTGTTTTTT. Its translation: CASSGEYTGELFF.

The chain combines TRBV2 with TRBJ1-4, with TRBD1 matching over 7 bases. CDR1 and CDR2 (germline): SNHLY, FYNNEI. V lost 7 bases, J lost 8 bases, and 7 bases stayed unmatched. The CDR3 contains 13 residues. The CDR3 spells CASNDRVQEKLFF. Written as DNA, the CDR3 is TGTGCCAGCAACGACAGGGTCCAGGAAAAACTGTTTTTT. Variable domain in full (rest from reference TRBV2 and TRBJ1-4): EPEVTQTPSHQVTQMGQEVILRCVPISNHLYFYWYRQILGQKVEFLVSFYNNEISEKSEIFDDQFSVERPDGSNFTLKIRSTKLEDSAMYFCASNDRVQEKLFFGSGTQLSVL.

The rearrangement uses TRBV2 and TRBJ1-6; 8 bases align to TRBD1. Trimming cost V 7 bases and J 10 bases; bases outside gene matches: 6. Germline V gene sequence: CDR1 SNHLY, CDR2 FYNNEI. The CDR3 has 13 residues. This chain's CDR3 is CASIGDRFSPLHF. CDR3 DNA: TGTGCCAGCATAGGGGACAGGTTCTCACCCCTCCACTTT.

V gene TRBV7-3 combines with J gene TRBJ2-7; no reliable D call. Germline V gene sequence: CDR1 SGHTA, CDR2 FQGTGA. The CDR3 has 13 amino acids. The V end was cut by 1 base, the J end by 5 bases, with 9 bases between. The CDR3 DNA reads as TGTGCCAGCAGCTTAATGAGGTTGGACGAGCAGTACTTC. The encoded protein is CASSLMRLDEQYF.

The chain recombines TRBV5-8 with TRBJ2-7; D unclear. The CDR3 totals 12 residues. Germline lookup yields CDR1 SGHTS and CDR2 YDEGEE. V gave up 0 bases and J gave up 4 bases, with 5 bases separating them. The CDR3: CASSLVRYEQYF. CDR3 DNA: TGTGCCAGCAGCTTGGTCAGATACGAGCAGTACTTC.

This sequence joins TRBV10-3 and TRBJ2-3; no definite D call. The germline gives CDR1 ENHRY, CDR2 SYGVKD. Trimming took 4 bases from V and 1 from J, leaving 12 bases between them. This CDR3 contains 15 residues. The CDR3 nucleotides read TGTGCCATCAGTGTCACGTATGCAGGCACAGATACGCAGTATTTT. This gives the protein CAISVTYAGTDTQYF.

The rearrangement joins TRBV16 to TRBJ1-1; tentative D call: TRBD1 (5 bases). V was pared by 1 base and J by 11 bases, with 17 bases between. Germline assignment: CDR1 KGHSY and CDR2 FQNENV. This CDR3 spans 14 amino acids. The chain's CDR3 is CASSQFGTPRSAFF. The CDR3 bases are TGTGCCAGCAGCCAATTCGGGACTCCCAGGTCGGCTTTCTTT. Full variable domain (rest looked up from reference TRBV16 and TRBJ1-1): GEEVAQTPKHLVRGEGQKAKLYCAPIKGHSYVFWYQQVLKNEFKFLISFQNENVFDETGMPKERFSAKCLPNSPCSLEIQATKLEDSAVYFCASSQFGTPRSAFFGQGTRLTVV.